This T cell receptor (beta chain) was recorded in a study of early stage breast cancer tumors. Profiling relied on immunoSEQ multiplex PCR, and the TCRdb table lists in-frame clones only, not all of them. The sample carries approximately 20,000 clones, 80% to 90% recorded once. The length of the CDR3 is 15 residues. J gave up 9 bases and V 2 bases, and 5 bases lay outside the gene matches. Germline lookup yields CDR1 SEHNR and CDR2 FQNEAQ (reference sequence). The TCR was taken from a person between 65 and 80 years old with breast cancer. The specimen sequenced was blood. V gene TRBV7-9 combines with J gene TRBJ1-6; 9 bases align to TRBD1. Written as DNA, the CDR3 is TGTGCCAGCAGCTTACTGGGACAGGGCATTTCACCCCTCCACTTT. As protein: CASSLLGQGISPLHF.